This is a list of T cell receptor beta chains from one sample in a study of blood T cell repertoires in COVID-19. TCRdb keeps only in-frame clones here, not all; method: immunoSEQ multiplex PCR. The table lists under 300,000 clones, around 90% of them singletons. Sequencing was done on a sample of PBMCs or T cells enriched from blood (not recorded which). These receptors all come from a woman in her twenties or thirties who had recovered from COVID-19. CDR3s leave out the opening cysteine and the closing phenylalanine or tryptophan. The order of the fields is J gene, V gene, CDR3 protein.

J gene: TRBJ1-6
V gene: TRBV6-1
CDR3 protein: ASSEAWTVLANSPLH

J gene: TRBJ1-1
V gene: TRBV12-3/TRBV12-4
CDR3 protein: ASSLFRTGEAF

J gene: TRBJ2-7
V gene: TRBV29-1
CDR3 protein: SDDSSYEQY

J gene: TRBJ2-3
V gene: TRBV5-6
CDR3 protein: ASSLVQGVQY

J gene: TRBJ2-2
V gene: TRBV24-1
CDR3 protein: ATSDLRVMTGELF

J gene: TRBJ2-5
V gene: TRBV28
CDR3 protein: ASSPLPGARETQY

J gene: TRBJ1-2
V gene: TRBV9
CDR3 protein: ASSFRGTGQALSGYT

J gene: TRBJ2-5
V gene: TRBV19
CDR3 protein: ASSIFRQETQY

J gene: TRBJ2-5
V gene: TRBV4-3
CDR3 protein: ASSQEKDRTQETQY

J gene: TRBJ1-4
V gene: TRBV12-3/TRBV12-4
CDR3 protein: ASSLGTGGQLF

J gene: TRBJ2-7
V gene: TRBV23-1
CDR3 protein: ASIHRNLGYEQY

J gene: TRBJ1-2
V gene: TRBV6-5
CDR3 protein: ASTPRRQQNYGYT

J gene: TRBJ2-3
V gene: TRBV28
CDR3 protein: ASSSSGRVGTDTQY

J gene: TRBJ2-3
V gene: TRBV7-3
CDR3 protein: ASSVSGGSPSTDTQY

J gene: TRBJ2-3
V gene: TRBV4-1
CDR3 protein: ASSPRTDTQY

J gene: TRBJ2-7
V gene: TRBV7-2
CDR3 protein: ASSLRTSASYEQY

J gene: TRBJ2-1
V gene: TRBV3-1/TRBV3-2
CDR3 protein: ASRPLAGNEQF

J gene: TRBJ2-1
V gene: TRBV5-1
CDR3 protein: ASSQYGGDNEQF

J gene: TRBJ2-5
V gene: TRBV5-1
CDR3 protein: ASSLNTLERETQY

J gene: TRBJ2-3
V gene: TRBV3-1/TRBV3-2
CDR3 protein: ASSQDVGGGDTQY

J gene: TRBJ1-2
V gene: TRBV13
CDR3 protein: ASSEFKTALYGYT

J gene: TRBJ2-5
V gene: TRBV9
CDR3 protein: ASSIDGSQETQY

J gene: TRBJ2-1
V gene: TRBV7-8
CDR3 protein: ASSLGRGSINEQF

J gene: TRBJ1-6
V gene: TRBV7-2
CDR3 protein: ASIHRAAGANSPLH

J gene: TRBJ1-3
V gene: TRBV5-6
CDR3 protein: ASSLAGEKRNTIY

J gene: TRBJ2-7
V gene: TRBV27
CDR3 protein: ASRTSGSYEQY

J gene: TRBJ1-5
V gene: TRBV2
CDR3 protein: ASNIQGGGQPQH

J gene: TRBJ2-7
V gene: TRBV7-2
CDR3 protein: ASSARQVYEQY

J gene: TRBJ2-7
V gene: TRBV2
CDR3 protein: ASSGGQGAR

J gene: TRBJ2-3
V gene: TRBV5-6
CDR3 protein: ASSLDTGRRDTQY

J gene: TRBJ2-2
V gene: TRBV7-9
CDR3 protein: ASSLDGPRSTGELF

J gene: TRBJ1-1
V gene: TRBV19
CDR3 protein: ASSIAAHTEAF

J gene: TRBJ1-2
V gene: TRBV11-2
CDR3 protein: ASSDQGNYGYT

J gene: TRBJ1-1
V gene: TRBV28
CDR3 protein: ASSLFGQTTEAF

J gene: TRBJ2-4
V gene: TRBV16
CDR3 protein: ASSQRELENIQY

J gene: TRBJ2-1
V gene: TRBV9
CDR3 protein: ASSVGPVAAGDNEQF

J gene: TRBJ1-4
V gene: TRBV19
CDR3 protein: ASSILTGQRINEKLF

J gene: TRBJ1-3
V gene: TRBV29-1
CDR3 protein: SVEGTSSGNTIY

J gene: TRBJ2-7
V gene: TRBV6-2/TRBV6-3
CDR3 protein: ASSYSTGGARYEQY

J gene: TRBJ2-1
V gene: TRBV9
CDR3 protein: ASSVAQLTEYNEQF

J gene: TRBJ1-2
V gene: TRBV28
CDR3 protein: ASSQTLGSWGGYT

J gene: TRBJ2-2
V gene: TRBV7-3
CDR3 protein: ASSITGNTGELF

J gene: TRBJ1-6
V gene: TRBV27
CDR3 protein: ASSPSTINSPLH

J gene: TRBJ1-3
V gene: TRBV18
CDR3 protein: ASSSIPSGTGIAGNTIY

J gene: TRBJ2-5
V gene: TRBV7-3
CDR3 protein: ASSLYRVETQY

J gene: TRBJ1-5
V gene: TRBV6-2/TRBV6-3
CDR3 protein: ASSYGALLRNQPQH

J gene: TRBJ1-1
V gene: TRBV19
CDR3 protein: ASSISYSHEAF

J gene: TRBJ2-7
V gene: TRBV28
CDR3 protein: ASSRQGLALSYEQY